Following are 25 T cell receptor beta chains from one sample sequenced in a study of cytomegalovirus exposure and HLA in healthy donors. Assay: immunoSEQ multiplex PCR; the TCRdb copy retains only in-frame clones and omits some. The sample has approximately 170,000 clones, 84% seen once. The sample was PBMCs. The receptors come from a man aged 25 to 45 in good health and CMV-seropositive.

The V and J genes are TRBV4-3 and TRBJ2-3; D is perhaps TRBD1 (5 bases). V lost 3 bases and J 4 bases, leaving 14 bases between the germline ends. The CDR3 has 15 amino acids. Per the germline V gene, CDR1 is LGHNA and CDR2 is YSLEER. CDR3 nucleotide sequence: TGCGCCAGCAGCCAGACGGGCCAGGGCGCAGATACGCAGTATTTT. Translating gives CASSQTGQGADTQYF.

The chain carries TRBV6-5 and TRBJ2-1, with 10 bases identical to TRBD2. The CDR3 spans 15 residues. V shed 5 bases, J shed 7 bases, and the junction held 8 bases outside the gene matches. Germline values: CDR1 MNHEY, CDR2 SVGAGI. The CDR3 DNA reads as TGTGCCAGCAGTACCGGGCTAGCGGGAGAGAATGAGCAGTTCTTC. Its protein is CASSTGLAGENEQFF.

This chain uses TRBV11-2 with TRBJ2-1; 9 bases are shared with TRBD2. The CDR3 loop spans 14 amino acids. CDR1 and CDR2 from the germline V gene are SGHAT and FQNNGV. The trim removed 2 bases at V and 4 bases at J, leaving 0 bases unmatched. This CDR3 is CASSLTSGYNEQFF. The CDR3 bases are TGTGCCAGCAGCTTAACTAGCGGGTACAATGAGCAGTTCTTC.

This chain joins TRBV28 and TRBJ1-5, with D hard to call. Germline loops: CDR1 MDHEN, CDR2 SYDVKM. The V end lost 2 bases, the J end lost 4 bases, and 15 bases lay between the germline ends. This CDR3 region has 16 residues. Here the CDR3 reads CASSLGQTIGNQPQHF. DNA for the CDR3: TGTGCCAGCAGTTTAGGCCAGACAATAGGTAATCAGCCCCAGCATTTT.

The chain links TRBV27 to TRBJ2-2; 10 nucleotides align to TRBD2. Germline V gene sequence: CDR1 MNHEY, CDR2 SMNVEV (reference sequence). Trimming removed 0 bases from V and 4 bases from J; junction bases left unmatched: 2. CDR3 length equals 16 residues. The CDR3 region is CASSLSASGGTGELFF. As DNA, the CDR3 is TGTGCCAGCAGTTTATCGGCTAGCGGGGGCACCGGGGAGCTGTTTTTT.

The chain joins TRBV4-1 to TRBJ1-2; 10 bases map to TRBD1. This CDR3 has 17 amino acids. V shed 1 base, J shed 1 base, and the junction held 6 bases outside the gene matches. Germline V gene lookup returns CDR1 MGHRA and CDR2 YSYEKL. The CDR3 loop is CASSQAFGTGDNYGYTF. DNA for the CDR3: TGCGCCAGCAGCCAAGCTTTCGGGACAGGGGATAACTATGGCTACACCTTC.

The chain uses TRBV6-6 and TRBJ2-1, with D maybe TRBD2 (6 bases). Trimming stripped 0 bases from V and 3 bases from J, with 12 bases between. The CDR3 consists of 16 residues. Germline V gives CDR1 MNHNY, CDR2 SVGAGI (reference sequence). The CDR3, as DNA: TGTGCCAGCAGTTACTCGATCGGGGGTCTCTACAATGAGCAGTTCTTC. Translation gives CASSYSIGGLYNEQFF.

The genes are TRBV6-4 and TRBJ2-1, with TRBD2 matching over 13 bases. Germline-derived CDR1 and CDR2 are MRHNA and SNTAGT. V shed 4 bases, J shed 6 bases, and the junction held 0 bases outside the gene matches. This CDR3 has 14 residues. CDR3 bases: TGTGCCAGCAGTGGACTAGCGGGGGGCAATGAGCAGTTCTTC. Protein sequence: CASSGLAGGNEQFF.

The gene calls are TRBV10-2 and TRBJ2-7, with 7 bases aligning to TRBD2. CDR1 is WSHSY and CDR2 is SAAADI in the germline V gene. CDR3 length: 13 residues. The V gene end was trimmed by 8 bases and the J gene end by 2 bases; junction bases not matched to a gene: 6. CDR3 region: CASSPSGAYEQYF. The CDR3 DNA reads TGCGCCAGCTCACCTAGCGGCGCCTACGAGCAGTACTTC.

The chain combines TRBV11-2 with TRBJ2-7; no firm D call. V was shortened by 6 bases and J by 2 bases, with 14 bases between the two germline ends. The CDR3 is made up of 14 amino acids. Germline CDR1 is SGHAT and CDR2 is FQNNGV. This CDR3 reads CASSSPNEPYEQYF. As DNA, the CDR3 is TGTGCCAGCAGTTCCCCTAACGAACCCTACGAGCAGTACTTC. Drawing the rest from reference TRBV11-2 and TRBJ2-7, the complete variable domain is EAGVAQSPRYKIIEKRQSVAFWCNPISGHATLYWYQQILGQGPKLLIQFQNNGVVDDSQLPKDRFSAERLKGVDSTLKIQPAKLEDSAVYLCASSSPNEPYEQYFGPGTRLTVT.

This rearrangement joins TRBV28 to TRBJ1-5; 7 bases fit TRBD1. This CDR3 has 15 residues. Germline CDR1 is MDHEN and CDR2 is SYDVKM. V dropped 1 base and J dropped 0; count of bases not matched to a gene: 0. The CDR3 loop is CASSLYRGSNQPQHF. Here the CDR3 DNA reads TGTGCCAGCAGTTTATACAGGGGTAGCAATCAGCCCCAGCATTTT.

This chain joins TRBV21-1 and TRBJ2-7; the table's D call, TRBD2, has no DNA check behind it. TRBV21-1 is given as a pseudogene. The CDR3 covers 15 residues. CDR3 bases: TGTGCCAGCAGCAAAGAGGGAGCGGTTGACTACGAGCAGTACTTC. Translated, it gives CASSKEGAVDYEQYF.

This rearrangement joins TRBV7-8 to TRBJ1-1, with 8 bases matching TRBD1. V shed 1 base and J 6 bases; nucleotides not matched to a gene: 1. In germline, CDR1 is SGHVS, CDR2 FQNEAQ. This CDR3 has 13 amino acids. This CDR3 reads CASSLGQGSEAFF. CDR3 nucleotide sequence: TGTGCCAGCAGCTTAGGACAGGGGTCTGAAGCTTTCTTT.

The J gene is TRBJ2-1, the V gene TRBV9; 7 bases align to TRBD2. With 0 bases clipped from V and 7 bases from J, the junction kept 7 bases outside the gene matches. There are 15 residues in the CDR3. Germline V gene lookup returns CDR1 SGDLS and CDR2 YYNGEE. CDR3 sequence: CASSVGLAALNEQFF. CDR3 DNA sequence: TGTGCCAGCAGCGTAGGTCTAGCGGCCCTAAATGAGCAGTTCTTC.

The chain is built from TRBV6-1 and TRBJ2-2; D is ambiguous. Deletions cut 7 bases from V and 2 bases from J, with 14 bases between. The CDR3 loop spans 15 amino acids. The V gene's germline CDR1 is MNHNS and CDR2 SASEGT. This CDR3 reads CASTYSGGNTGELFF. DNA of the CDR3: TGTGCCAGCACCTACTCGGGTGGTAACACCGGGGAGCTGTTTTTT.

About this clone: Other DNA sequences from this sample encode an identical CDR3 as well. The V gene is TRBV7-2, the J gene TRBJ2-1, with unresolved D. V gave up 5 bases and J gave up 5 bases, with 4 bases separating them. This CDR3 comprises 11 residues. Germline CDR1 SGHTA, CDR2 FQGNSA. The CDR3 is CASSPDNEQFF. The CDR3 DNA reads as TGTGCCAGCAGCCCTGACAATGAGCAGTTCTTC.

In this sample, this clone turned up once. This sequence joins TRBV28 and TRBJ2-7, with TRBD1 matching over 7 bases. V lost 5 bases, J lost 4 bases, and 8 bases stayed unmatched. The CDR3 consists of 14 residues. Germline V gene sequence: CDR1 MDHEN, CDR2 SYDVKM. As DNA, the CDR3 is TGTGCCAGCAGTCCGACAGGGCTGTCATACGAGCAGTACTTC. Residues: CASSPTGLSYEQYF.

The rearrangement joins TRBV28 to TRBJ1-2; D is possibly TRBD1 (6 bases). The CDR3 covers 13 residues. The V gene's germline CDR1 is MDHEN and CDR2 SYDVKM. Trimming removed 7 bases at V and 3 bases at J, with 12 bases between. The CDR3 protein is CASTIQGDYGYTF. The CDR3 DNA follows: TGTGCCAGCACTATACAGGGCGACTATGGCTACACCTTC.

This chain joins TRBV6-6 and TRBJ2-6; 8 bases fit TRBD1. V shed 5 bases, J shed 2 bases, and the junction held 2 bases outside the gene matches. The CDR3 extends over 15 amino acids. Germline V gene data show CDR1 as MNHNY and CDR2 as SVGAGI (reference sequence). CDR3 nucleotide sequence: TGTGCCAGCAGTAGGGGACAGGCTGGGGCCAACGTCCTGACTTTC. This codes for CASSRGQAGANVLTF.

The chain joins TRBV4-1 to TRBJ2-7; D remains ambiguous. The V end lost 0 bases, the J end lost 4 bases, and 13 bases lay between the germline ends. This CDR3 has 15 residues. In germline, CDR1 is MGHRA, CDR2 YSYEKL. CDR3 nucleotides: TGCGCCAGCAGCCAAGATTGGGCCAGGCAATACGAGCAGTACTTC. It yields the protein CASSQDWARQYEQYF.

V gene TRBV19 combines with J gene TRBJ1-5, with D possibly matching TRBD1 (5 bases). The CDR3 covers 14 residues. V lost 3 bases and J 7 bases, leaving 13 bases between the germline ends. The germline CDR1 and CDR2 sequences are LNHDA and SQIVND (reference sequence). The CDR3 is CASSIPQGHQPQHF. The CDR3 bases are TGTGCCAGTAGTATCCCCCAGGGTCACCAGCCCCAGCATTTT. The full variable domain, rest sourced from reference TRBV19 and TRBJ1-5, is DGGITQSPKYLFRKEGQNVTLSCEQNLNHDAMYWYRQDPGQGLRLIYYSQIVNDFQKGDIAEGYSVSREKKESFPLTVTSAQKNPTAFYLCASSIPQGHQPQHFGDGTRLSIL.

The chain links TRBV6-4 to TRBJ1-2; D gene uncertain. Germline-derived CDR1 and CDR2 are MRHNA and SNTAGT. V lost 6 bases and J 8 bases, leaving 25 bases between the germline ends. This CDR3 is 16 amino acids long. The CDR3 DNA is TGTGCCAGCAGGAGGTCCTCTCTAAATCGCGGCGAGGGCTACACCTTC. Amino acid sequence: CASRRSSLNRGEGYTF.

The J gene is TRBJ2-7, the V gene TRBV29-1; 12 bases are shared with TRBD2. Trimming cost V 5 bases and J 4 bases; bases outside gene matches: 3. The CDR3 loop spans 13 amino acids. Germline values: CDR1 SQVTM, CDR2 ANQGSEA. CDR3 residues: CSVRGTSGYEQYF. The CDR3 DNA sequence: TGCAGCGTTCGCGGGACTAGCGGGTACGAGCAGTACTTC.

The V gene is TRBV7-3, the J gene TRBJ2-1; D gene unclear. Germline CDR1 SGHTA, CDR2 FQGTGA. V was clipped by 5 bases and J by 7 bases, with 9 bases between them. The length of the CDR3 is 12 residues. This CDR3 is CASSREDNEQFF. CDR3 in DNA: TGTGCCAGCAGCCGCGAGGATAATGAGCAGTTCTTC.

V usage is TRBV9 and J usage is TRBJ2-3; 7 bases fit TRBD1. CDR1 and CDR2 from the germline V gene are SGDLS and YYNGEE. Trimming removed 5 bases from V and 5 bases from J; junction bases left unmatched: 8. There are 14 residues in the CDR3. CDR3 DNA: TGTGCCAGCAGTACTCCCACAGGGGTAGATACGCAGTATTTT. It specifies CASSTPTGVDTQYF.